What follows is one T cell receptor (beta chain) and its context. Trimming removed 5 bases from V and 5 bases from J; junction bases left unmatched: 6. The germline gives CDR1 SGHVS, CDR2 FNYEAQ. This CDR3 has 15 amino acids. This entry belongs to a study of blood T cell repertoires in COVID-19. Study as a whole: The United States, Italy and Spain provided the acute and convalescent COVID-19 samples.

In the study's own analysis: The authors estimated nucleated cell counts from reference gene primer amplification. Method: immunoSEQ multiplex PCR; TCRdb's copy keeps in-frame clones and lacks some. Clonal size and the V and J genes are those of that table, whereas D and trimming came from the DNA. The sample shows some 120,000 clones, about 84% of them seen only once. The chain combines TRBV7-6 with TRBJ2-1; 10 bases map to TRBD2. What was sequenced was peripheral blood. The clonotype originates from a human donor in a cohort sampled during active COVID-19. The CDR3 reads CASSPRTSGNNEQFF. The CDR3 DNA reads TGTGCCAGCAGCCCAAGGACTAGCGGCAACAATGAGCAGTTCTTC. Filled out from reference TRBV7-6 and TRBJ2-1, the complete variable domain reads GAGVSQSPRYKVTKRGQDVALRCDPISGHVSLYWYRQALGQGPEFLTYFNYEAQQDKSGLPNDRFSAERPEGSISTLTIQRTEQRDSAMYRCASSPRTSGNNEQFFGPGTRLTVL.